The 31 T cell receptor beta chains reported below all come from one sample, sequenced in a study of blood T cells in healthy people across ages. A second PCR of about 6 to 11 cycles used a sample-barcoded 5' primer and a J-beta primer mix. TCRdb re-called the 5' RACE reads with MiXCR, one entry per CDR3 protein. The data contain around 900,000 distinct CDR3 sequences, 45% to 60% of them singletons. Sequenced sample: blood. The origin of the receptors is a woman aged 60-75 years in good health.

On this clonotype: Sequence at one end of the junction differs from germline and may be a read error. The chain employs TRBV4-1 and TRBJ2-3, with 8 positions matching TRBD2. The CDR3 consists of 15 residues. CDR1 MGHRA and CDR2 YSYEKL come from the germline V gene. In DNA, the CDR3 is TGCGCCAGCGGCCAGCAACTAGCGGGCACAGATACGCAGTATTTT. It translates to CASGQQLAGTDTQYF.

The chain employs TRBV10-3 and TRBJ1-5; no definite D call. This CDR3 has 15 amino acids. Trimming stripped 3 bases from V and 3 bases from J, with 12 bases between. Germline CDR1 ENHRY, CDR2 SYGVKD. CDR3 loop: CAISEGTVVNQPQHF. CDR3 nucleotides: TGTGCCATCAGTGAAGGCACAGTTGTCAATCAGCCCCAGCATTTT.

This chain joins TRBV29-1 and TRBJ2-7; the D gene could be TRBD1 or TRBD2 (5 bases each). V shed 7 bases and J shed 7 bases, with 20 bases lying between them. Germline CDR1 reads SQVTM; CDR2 reads ANQGSEA. This CDR3 has 13 residues. Written as DNA, the CDR3 is TGCAGCGACCGGGACGGAATTAACAATGAGCAGTACTTC. Its protein product is CSDRDGINNEQYF.

This clonotype was counted ten times or more. V and J are TRBV7-2 and TRBJ2-7, with TRBD2 identical over 7 bases. This CDR3 is 16 amino acids long. V was clipped by 0 bases and J by 0 bases; unmatched bases: 5. In germline, CDR1 is SGHTA, CDR2 FQGNSA. CDR3: CASSLASGSLSYEQYF. The DNA for the CDR3 is TGTGCCAGCAGCTTAGCTAGCGGGTCCCTCTCCTACGAGCAGTACTTC. The full variable domain, rest sourced from reference TRBV7-2 and TRBJ2-7, is GAGVSQSPSNKVTEKGKDVELRCDPISGHTALYWYRQSLGQGLEFLIYFQGNSAPDKSGLPSDRFSAERTGGSVSTLTIQRTQQEDSAVYLCASSLASGSLSYEQYFGPGTRLTVT.

Remarks on this clonotype: A clone one base away is much larger, so this may be a read error. The gene calls are TRBV29-1 and TRBJ2-5, with 9 bases matching TRBD1. Looked up from germline, CDR1 is SQVTM and CDR2 is ANQGSEA. This CDR3 has 12 residues. Trimming cost V 6 bases and J 11 bases; bases outside gene matches: 10. CDR3 protein: CSVSRTGEEQYF. CDR3 coding DNA: TGCAGCGTAAGTAGGACAGGGGAGGAGCAGTACTTC.

The sample holds many counts of this clonotype. J is TRBJ2-7 and V is TRBV12-3 or TRBV12-4; D not resolved. This CDR3 has 13 residues. The V end lost 2 bases, the J end lost 1 base, and 6 bases lay between the germline ends. CDR3 protein: CASSLRRSYEQYF. For the CDR3, the DNA is TGTGCCAGCAGTTTACGCCGTTCCTACGAGCAGTACTTC.

This clonotype was observed a handful of times. The J gene is TRBJ2-5, the V gene TRBV4-1; D gene uncertain. V dropped 2 bases and J dropped 1 base, with 8 bases sitting between them. CDR1 MGHRA and CDR2 YSYEKL come from the germline V gene. The CDR3 spans 14 residues. CDR3 in DNA: TGCGCCAGCAGCCAACCGTACAGCCAAGAGACCCAGTACTTC. It specifies CASSQPYSQETQYF.

This chain connects TRBV10-3 to TRBJ2-1; TRBD2 agrees at 12 bases. The CDR3 runs to 14 residues. Germline CDR1 is ENHRY and CDR2 is SYGVKD. The ends lost 10 bases at V and 4 bases at J; junction bases unmatched: 5. CDR3 loop: CATRLAGEYNEQFF. The DNA for the CDR3 is TGTGCCACCAGACTAGCGGGAGAGTACAATGAGCAGTTCTTC.

This clonotype came up a few times. The chain carries TRBV20-1 and TRBJ2-3; the D gene is possibly TRBD2 (5 bases). Germline V gives CDR1 DFQATT, CDR2 SNEGSKA (reference sequence). The CDR3 length is 14 residues. Trimming shortened V by 6 bases and J by 1 base, and 14 bases separated the two germline ends. The chain's CDR3 is CSAHRGWGTDTQYF. CDR3 nucleotides: TGCAGTGCCCACCGGGGATGGGGCACAGATACGCAGTATTTT.

This clonotype has more than one count but fewer than ten. The chain recombines TRBV27 with TRBJ2-7; D is ambiguous. V gave up 2 bases and J gave up 4 bases, with 18 bases separating them. The length of the CDR3 is 16 residues. Looked up from germline, CDR1 is MNHEY and CDR2 is SMNVEV (reference sequence). CDR3 nucleotide sequence: TGTGCCAGCAGTTTACCCAAGGGTGGTAGGATATACGAGCAGTACTTC. This codes for CASSLPKGGRIYEQYF.

This clonotype was detected only a few times. V and J are TRBV20-1 and TRBJ2-1, with 7 bases identical to TRBD1. With V trimmed by 1 base and J by 15 bases, 6 bases remained unmatched. Germline V gene data show CDR1 as DFQATT and CDR2 as SNEGSKA (reference sequence). This CDR3 has 11 residues. CDR3 nucleotide sequence: TGCAGTGCTAGAGGCCGCCCAGGGGGGTTCTTC. Residues: CSARGRPGGFF.

This clonotype has at least ten counts. The J gene is TRBJ2-7, the V gene TRBV6-2 or TRBV6-3, with 10 positions matching TRBD2. CDR3 length: 16 amino acids. Germline V CDR1 and CDR2: MNHEY, SVGEGT. With 6 bases clipped from V and 0 bases from J, the junction kept 8 bases outside the gene matches. In nucleotides, the CDR3 is TGTGCCAGCAGCCGACTTCGGACTAGCGGCTCCTACGAGCAGTACTTC. This codes for CASSRLRTSGSYEQYF.

This clonotype was picked up a small number of times. The chain carries TRBV3-1 and TRBJ2-7; TRBD2 matches at 13 bases. Per the germline V gene, CDR1 is LGHDT and CDR2 is YNNKEL (reference sequence). The CDR3 spans 18 residues. Trimming at V came to 3 bases and at J to 0 bases, leaving 8 bases not matched to a gene. The CDR3 reads CASSQRGLAGESSYEQYF. The CDR3 nucleotides read TGTGCCAGCAGCCAGCGCGGACTAGCGGGGGAAAGCTCCTACGAGCAGTACTTC.

The rearrangement links TRBV12-3 or TRBV12-4 to TRBJ2-3; D not resolved. Trimming took off 3 bases at V and 3 bases at J, with 13 bases between the two ends. This CDR3 has 15 amino acids. The DNA for the CDR3 is TGTGCCAGCAGTTTCGAACTATTGGTGACAGATACGCAGTATTTT. It specifies CASSFELLVTDTQYF.

J is TRBJ2-2 and V is TRBV15; tentative D call: TRBD1 (5 bases). This CDR3 region has 15 residues. The V end lost 0 bases, the J end lost 5 bases, and 10 bases lay between the germline ends. CDR1 is LNHNV, CDR2 YYDKDF, per germline (reference sequence). In DNA, the CDR3 is TGTGCCACCAGCAGAGACAGGGTAGAAACCGGGGAGCTGTTTTTT. Protein product: CATSRDRVETGELFF.

The rearrangement uses TRBV20-1 and TRBJ1-2; 8 bases align to TRBD1. Germline V gene lookup returns CDR1 DFQATT and CDR2 SNEGSKA (reference sequence). Unmatched junction bases numbered 11, after V lost 5 bases and J lost 3 bases. The CDR3 consists of 15 residues. This CDR3 reads CSAGDRQVSDYGYTF. The DNA for the CDR3 is TGCAGTGCTGGGGACAGGCAAGTTTCGGACTATGGCTACACCTTC.

This clonotype occurred a few times. The rearrangement uses TRBV20-1 and TRBJ2-7; 8 bases align to TRBD1. The germline V gene has CDR1 DFQATT and CDR2 SNEGSKA (reference sequence). The CDR3 has 14 amino acids. DNA of the CDR3: TGCAGGGCCGAGGCGCAGGGGGCTATCTACGAGCAGTACTTC. It translates to CRAEAQGAIYEQYF.

The chain employs TRBV29-1 and TRBJ2-2; 9 nucleotides match TRBD2. After removal of 6 bases from V and 4 bases from J, the junction contained 6 bases not matched to a gene. The length of the CDR3 is 14 residues. Per the germline V gene, CDR1 is SQVTM and CDR2 is ANQGSEA. The CDR3 DNA sequence: TGCAGCGTCAATAGCGGGAGAGCCACCGGGGAGCTGTTTTTT. Translation gives CSVNSGRATGELFF.

V usage is TRBV6-6 and J usage is TRBJ2-3; 8 bases fit TRBD2. Trimming removed 7 bases from V and 3 bases from J; junction bases left unmatched: 6. Germline CDR1 reads MNHNY; CDR2 reads SVGAGI (reference sequence). CDR3 length: 14 residues. CDR3 protein: CASTSGGPTDTQYF. The CDR3 DNA reads TGTGCCAGCACCTCGGGAGGGCCGACAGATACGCAGTATTTT.

This clonotype has a handful of counts. The rearrangement joins TRBV18 to TRBJ1-2; no clear D gene. Per the germline V gene, CDR1 is KGHSH and CDR2 is LQKENI. There are 15 residues in the CDR3. The V and J ends lost 5 bases and 0 bases respectively, with 13 bases between them. CDR3 bases: TGTGCCAGCTCATCCGGAAGAGCCACTAACTATGGCTACACCTTC. Amino acid sequence: CASSSGRATNYGYTF.

V gene TRBV6-6 combines with J gene TRBJ2-1, with no clear D. Trimming shortened V by 2 bases and J by 4 bases, and 15 bases separated the two germline ends. This CDR3 has 16 amino acids. Germline CDR1 reads MNHNY; CDR2 reads SVGAGI (reference sequence). The CDR3 protein is CASSYPKAQEYNEQFF. Written as DNA, the CDR3 is TGTGCCAGCAGTTACCCTAAGGCCCAAGAATACAATGAGCAGTTCTTC.

Points on this clonotype: This clone may be a read error of a much larger clone one base away. The chain couples TRBV6-2 or TRBV6-3 to TRBJ2-3, with TRBD2 matching 11 bases. Germline loops: CDR1 MNHEY, CDR2 SVGEGT. The CDR3 covers 12 residues. The V segment lost 8 bases and the J segment 5 bases; nucleotides outside the gene matches: 0. The CDR3: CASGLAGDTQYF. CDR3 DNA sequence: TGTGCCAGCGGACTAGCGGGAGATACGCAGTATTTT.

This clonotype has a single count. The CDR3 nucleotides read TGTGCCAGCGGACCAGGGGTTTCGGGCCGCGGAGGTACGCAGTATTTT. Translated: CASGPGVSGRGGTQYF. The J gene is TRBJ2-3, the V gene TRBV27, with D tentatively TRBD1 (6 bases). Trimming removed 8 bases at V and 8 bases at J, with 26 bases between. The CDR3 covers 16 residues. The germline CDR1 and CDR2 sequences are MNHEY and SMNVEV (reference sequence).

This chain links TRBV29-1 with TRBJ2-2, with D unresolved. Germline V lookup: CDR1 SQVTM, CDR2 ANQGSEA. This CDR3 is 14 amino acids long. Deletions cut 7 bases from V and 2 bases from J, with 14 bases between. CDR3 DNA: TGCAGCGGTGGACGGACCAGTAACACCGGGGAGCTGTTTTTT. Translated: CSGGRTSNTGELFF.

The chain recombines TRBV7-2 with TRBJ2-5; D uncertain. V gave up 2 bases and J gave up 7 bases, with 11 bases separating them. CDR1 and CDR2 (germline): SGHTA, FQGNSA. This CDR3 is built from 13 residues. CDR3 nucleotide sequence: TGTGCCAGCAGCTTATCCGACCTCGGGACCCAGTACTTC. It yields the protein CASSLSDLGTQYF. The whole variable domain, remainder taken from reference TRBV7-2 and TRBJ2-5, is GAGVSQSPSNKVTEKGKDVELRCDPISGHTALYWYRQSLGQGLEFLIYFQGNSAPDKSGLPSDRFSAERTGGSVSTLTIQRTQQEDSAVYLCASSLSDLGTQYFGPGTRLLVL.

The rearrangement links TRBV3-1 to TRBJ2-7; D unclear. The CDR3 contains 14 residues. Germline CDR1 LGHDT, CDR2 YNNKEL (reference sequence). The V and J ends lost 8 bases and 5 bases respectively, with 19 bases between them. For the CDR3, the DNA is TGTGCCAGCGGCCGAACTCCCCAGATCCACGAGCAGTACTTC. It is translated as CASGRTPQIHEQYF.

The CDR3, as DNA: TGTGCCAGCAGCCAAGGCTCGGGGGCGAGAACCGGGGAGCTGTTTTTT. Translated, it gives CASSQGSGARTGELFF. The chain has TRBV3-1 and TRBJ2-2; the D call may be TRBD1 or TRBD2 (6 bases each). Per germline, CDR1 LGHDT and CDR2 YNNKEL (reference sequence). V was shortened by 1 base and J by 5 bases, with 14 bases between the two germline ends. The CDR3 loop spans 16 amino acids.

The rearrangement joins TRBV4-3 to TRBJ2-1; 11 bases agree with TRBD2. This CDR3 contains 15 residues. V lost 8 bases to trimming and J lost 2 bases; unmatched junction nucleotides: 5. Germline V gene sequence: CDR1 LGHNA, CDR2 YSLEER. The CDR3 loop reads CASRSGLAAYNEQFF. CDR3 DNA: TGCGCCAGCCGTTCGGGACTAGCGGCCTACAATGAGCAGTTCTTC.

In regard to this clonotype: At one end, the junction sequence differs from germline, possibly due to a read error. The genes are TRBV28 and TRBJ2-7; 10 nucleotides agree with TRBD2. Germline V CDR1 and CDR2: MDHEN, SYDVKM. The CDR3 has 16 amino acids. The CDR3 sequence is CAGSLRSGGAPYEQYF. As DNA, the CDR3 is TGTGCCGGCAGTTTAAGGAGCGGGGGGGCTCCCTACGAGCAGTACTTC. Based on the CDR3 plus reference TRBV28 and TRBJ2-7, the full variable domain is DVKVTQSSRYLVKRTGEKVFLECVQDMDHENMFWYRQDPGLGLRLIYFSYDVKMKEKGDIPEGYSVSREKKERFSLILESASTNQTSMYLCAGSLRSGGAPYEQYFGPGTRLTVT.

This clonotype was counted between two and nine times. This sequence joins TRBV27 and TRBJ2-4; TRBD1 might be the D (5 bases). CDR3 length equals 12 residues. With 7 bases removed from V and 6 bases from J, the gap between germline ends came to 10 bases. Germline lookup yields CDR1 MNHEY and CDR2 SMNVEV (reference sequence). This CDR3 is CASNAGLNIQYF. CDR3 nucleotide sequence: TGTGCCAGCAACGCAGGGTTAAACATTCAGTACTTC.

The chain carries TRBV24-1 and TRBJ1-1; D might be TRBD1 (5 bases). CDR1 KGHDR and CDR2 SFDVKD come from the germline V gene. The CDR3 is made up of 15 amino acids. Trimming left V 4 bases short and J 5 bases short, with 16 bases between. The CDR3 DNA sequence: TGTGCCACCAGTGACGACGGGGACGGACGGACTGAAGCTTTCTTT. Its protein is CATSDDGDGRTEAFF.